This T cell receptor beta chain was sequenced during a study of post-analysis software for immune sequencing data. Study overall: The disease courses covered relapsing-remitting, secondary progressive and progressive-relapsing multiple sclerosis. Study-level results: Batch-mates among the samples co-clustered strongly by F measure. Multiple sclerosis patients had significantly lower normalized Chao1 diversity than controls.

This clonotype was observed a few times. Antigen: not known. Libraries were made from TCR beta cDNA, and they carried unique molecular identifiers. Between roughly 0.9 and 11 million T cells gave rise to roughly 0.5 million cDNA molecules. TCRdb passed the PCR reads through MiXCR, listing each CDR3 protein once. The sample records 700,000 to 900,000 distinct CDR3 sequences, 35% to 55% being singletons. The sequencing sample was made of blood. The receptor was isolated from a girl aged 10 to 17 with multiple sclerosis.

The CDR3, as DNA: TGTGCCTGGAGTGTACAGAACAGTAACTATGGCTACACCTTC. Protein: CAWSVQNSNYGYTF. The chain employs TRBV30 and TRBJ1-2; no clear D gene. Per the germline V gene, CDR1 is GTSNPN and CDR2 is SVGIG (reference sequence). CDR3 size: 14 residues. V was trimmed by 0 bases and J by 1 base, leaving 9 bases between them.